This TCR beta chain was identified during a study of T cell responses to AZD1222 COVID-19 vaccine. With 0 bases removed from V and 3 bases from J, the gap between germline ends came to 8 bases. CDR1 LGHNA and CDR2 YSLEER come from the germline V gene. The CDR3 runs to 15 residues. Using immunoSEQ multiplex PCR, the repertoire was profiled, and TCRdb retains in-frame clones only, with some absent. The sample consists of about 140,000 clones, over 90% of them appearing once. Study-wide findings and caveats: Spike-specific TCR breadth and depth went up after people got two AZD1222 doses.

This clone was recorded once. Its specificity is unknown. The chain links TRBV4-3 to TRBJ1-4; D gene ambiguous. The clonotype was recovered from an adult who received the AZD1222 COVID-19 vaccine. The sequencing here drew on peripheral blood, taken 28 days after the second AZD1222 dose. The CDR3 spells CASSQDGMANEKLFF. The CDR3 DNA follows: TGCGCCAGCAGCCAAGATGGGATGGCTAATGAAAAACTGTTTTTT.